The rows below give T cell receptor beta chains drawn from one sample of a study of T cell clones after liver transplantation. Measured with immunoSEQ multiplex PCR; TCRdb has only the in-frame clones, and not every one. The sample holds 75,000 to 95,000 clones; around four fifths are singletons and the top ten take less than 3%. The material sequenced was CD4+ T cells from blood, taken at the 22-month timepoint. Receptor source: a human patient who received a liver transplant. Part of the T cells may come from the graft donor. Each CDR3 is given with its conserved first and last residue. The D gene is left open where the match is weak. The size entry is marked missing in some rows and otherwise reads once, few, many or a size class.

length	V	J	size	D	DNA	CDR3
12	TRBV18	TRBJ1-5	few	-	TGTGCCAGCTCACCTAACAATCAGCCCCAGCATTTT	CASSPNNQPQHF
14	TRBV27	TRBJ2-7	-	TRBD2	TGTGCCAGCAGTTACCGGACTAGCGGGAGCGAGCAGTACTTC	CASSYRTSGSEQYF
15	TRBV5-4	TRBJ1-2	few	-	TGTGCCAGCAGCTGGTCACAGGATGGCTATGGAGGCTACACCTTC	CASSWSQDGYGGYTF
16	TRBV18	TRBJ2-7	few	-	TGTGCCAGCTCCCGGGGGGCAGGGGGCGGAACATACGAGCAGTACTTC	CASSRGAGGGTYEQYF
12	TRBV5-6	TRBJ1-1	once	-	TGTGCCAGCAGCTTGGAACGGCGGAAAGCTTTCTTT	CASSLERRKAFF
15	TRBV7-5	TRBJ2-4	-	-	TGTGCCAGAAGCTTTCTTCTCGAAGCCAAAAACATTCAGTACTTC	CARSFLLEAKNIQYF
16	TRBV12-5	TRBJ2-1	-	-	TGTGCTAGTGGTTTGGTAGGAGGGGGGCCCTACAATGAGCAGTTCTTC	CASGLVGGGPYNEQFF
13	TRBV28	TRBJ1-2	-	TRBD1	TGTGCCACGACCCGGGACAGGGGACTGGGTTACACCTTC	CATTRDRGLGYTF
14	TRBV7-9	TRBJ2-1	-	-	TGTGCCAGCAGCTTACAATCTGGGACCAATGAGCAGTTCTTC	CASSLQSGTNEQFF
13	TRBV6-1	TRBJ1-1	-	TRBD1	TGTGCCACCTTCTGGACAGGGAGCACTGAAGCTTTCTTT	CATFWTGSTEAFF
15	TRBV5-4	TRBJ2-2	-	TRBD1	TGTGCCAGCAGCCAAGGACAGGGAATTTCAGGGGAGCTGTTTTTT	CASSQGQGISGELFF
13	TRBV28	TRBJ2-3	-	-	TGTGCCAGCAAGGGGGAGATTCCAGATACGCAGTATTTT	CASKGEIPDTQYF
13	TRBV7-2	TRBJ2-7	once	-	TGTGCCAGCAGCTTTCTCGGCCCGGGTGAGCAGTACTTC	CASSFLGPGEQYF
15	TRBV4-2	TRBJ2-2	-	-	TGTGCCAGCAGCCAAGCAACAGGGGGGGACGGGGAGCTGTTTTTT	CASSQATGGDGELFF
14	TRBV19	TRBJ2-7	-	TRBD2	TGTGCCAGTAGTACCTTAGCGGGAGGAGGCGAGCAGTACTTC	CASSTLAGGGEQYF
17	TRBV7-9	TRBJ1-1	-	-	TGTGCCAGCAGCTTAGAGGAAGGTGCAGGCCCCAGAACTGAAGCTTTCTTT	CASSLEEGAGPRTEAFF
16	TRBV7-3	TRBJ2-3	-	TRBD2	TGTGCCAGCAGCTTATTAGCGGGGGCCAACACAGATACGCAGTATTTT	CASSLLAGANTDTQYF
19	TRBV7-2	TRBJ2-1	-	-	TGTGCCAGCAGCCCCATAGGGGCAGGGGGAGGAAAATCGTACAATGAGCAGTTCTTC	CASSPIGAGGGKSYNEQFF
15	TRBV7-2	TRBJ1-1	-	-	TGTGCCAGCAGCATAGGACAGACCATGAACACTGAAGCTTTCTTT	CASSIGQTMNTEAFF
11	TRBV14	TRBJ2-7	many	-	TGTGCCAGCAGCCAGGGGGCTGAGCAGTACTTC	CASSQGAEQYF
16	TRBV6-5	TRBJ1-2	-	-	TGTGCCAGCAGTTACTCGAAGTCCTTTACTAACTATGGCTACACCTTC	CASSYSKSFTNYGYTF
16	TRBV9	TRBJ2-5	-	-	TGTGCCAGCAGCGTGGGGGCCGACGGAACGGGAAAGACCCAGTACTTC	CASSVGADGTGKTQYF
16	TRBV18	TRBJ2-2	-	TRBD1	TGTGCCAGCTCACGCCCCACAGGGGCGAACACCGGGGAGCTGTTTTTT	CASSRPTGANTGELFF
11	TRBV5-8	TRBJ1-4	-	-	TGTGCCAGCAGCTTCCGGGGCGCGGTGTTTTTT	CASSFRGAVFF
14	TRBV10-3	TRBJ2-7	-	TRBD2	TGTGCCATCAGTGTGGGGACTAGCGGGTACGAGCAGTACTTC	CAISVGTSGYEQYF
13	TRBV11-3	TRBJ2-2	-	-	TGTGCCAGCAGCTTAGATCAGAACGGGGAGCTGTTTTTT	CASSLDQNGELFF
14	TRBV5-5	TRBJ2-7	-	-	TGTGCCAGCAGCGCCGCCAGTCAGGGCTACGAGCAGTACTTC	CASSAASQGYEQYF
14	TRBV19	TRBJ2-1	-	TRBD1	TGTGCCAGTAGTATAAGGGCGACAGGGGATGAGCAGTTCTTC	CASSIRATGDEQFF
15	TRBV7-2	TRBJ2-3	-	TRBD2	TGTGCCAGCAGGGATAGGCGGGGGGGCCCAGATACGCAGTATTTT	CASRDRRGGPDTQYF
18	TRBV5-1	TRBJ2-3	-	TRBD2	TGCGCCAGCAAGTTTGGACTAGCGGGGGTTCCTAGCACAGATACGCAGTATTTT	CASKFGLAGVPSTDTQYF
14	TRBV7-2	TRBJ2-1	-	-	TGTGCCAGCAGCTTAGCGGACGCCTACAATGAGCAGTTCTTC	CASSLADAYNEQFF
17	TRBV19	TRBJ1-5	once	TRBD1	TGTGCCAGTCTCCCAGGGACAGGGGGCATTAGCAATCAGCCCCAGCATTTT	CASLPGTGGISNQPQHF
15	TRBV7-9	TRBJ2-3	-	TRBD1	TGTGCCAGCCACCGAGGGACAGGGGGCGGAGATACGCAGTATTTT	CASHRGTGGGDTQYF
14	TRBV6-8	TRBJ2-7	-	TRBD1	TGTGCCAGCGGACCCCAGACAGGGGATGGGGAGCAGTACTTC	CASGPQTGDGEQYF
15	TRBV19	TRBJ2-1	-	TRBD2	TGTGCCAGTAGTATGTTAGCGGGGGGGCCAAGTGAGCAGTTCTTC	CASSMLAGGPSEQFF
14	TRBV30	TRBJ2-2	-	-	TGTGCCTGGAGTGTACCCGTTCTAACCGGGGAGCTGTTTTTT	CAWSVPVLTGELFF
13	TRBV29-1	TRBJ2-7	-	-	TGCAGCGTTGCCCCCCTCGGTTCCTACGAGCAGTACTTC	CSVAPLGSYEQYF
15	TRBV11-1	TRBJ2-7	-	TRBD2	TGTGCCAGCAGCAAAATAGCGGGAGGGCCATACGAGCAGTACTTC	CASSKIAGGPYEQYF
16	TRBV27	TRBJ2-1	-	-	TGTGCCAGCAGTTTAACGGCAGGGCTTCCTCTTAATGAGCAGTTCTTC	CASSLTAGLPLNEQFF
14	TRBV6-1	TRBJ1-1	-	-	TGTGCCAGCAGTGCCCAGGGGCCGAACACTGAAGCTTTCTTT	CASSAQGPNTEAFF
12	TRBV5-4	TRBJ2-7	-	-	TGTGCCAGCAGCTTGAACCGCTACGAGCAGTACTTC	CASSLNRYEQYF
16	TRBV5-1	TRBJ2-3	-	TRBD2	TGCGCCAGCACCCGGGGCGGGGCGCGGGGGACAGATACGCAGTATTTT	CASTRGGARGTDTQYF
16	TRBV19	TRBJ2-7	-	-	TGTGCCAGTAGTATAGATCCTGAGACAAGCAGGTACGAGCAGTACTTC	CASSIDPETSRYEQYF
19	TRBV4-3	TRBJ2-2	-	TRBD2	TGCGCCAGCAGCCTAGAATCCACGGCTACAGCGGGAGGGACCGGGGAGCTGTTTTTT	CASSLESTATAGGTGELFF
14	TRBV29-1	TRBJ2-1	-	TRBD1	TGCAGCGCCGGCGACAGGGGGGGCTACAATGAGCAGTTCTTC	CSAGDRGGYNEQFF
14	TRBV5-5	TRBJ2-7	-	TRBD2	TGTGCCAGCAGTCTACTAGCGGGACCCTACGAGCAGTACTTC	CASSLLAGPYEQYF
15	TRBV7-3	TRBJ2-3	-	TRBD2	TGTGCCAGCAGCAAACTAGCGGGGATCACAGATACGCAGTATTTT	CASSKLAGITDTQYF
16	TRBV4-2	TRBJ2-5	-	-	TGTGCCAGCAGCCGGCAAGGAGGGGCGAACCAAGAGACCCAGTACTTC	CASSRQGGANQETQYF
14	TRBV19	TRBJ1-4	-	-	TGTGCCAGTAAAGGGGGACAAGATAATGAAAAACTGTTTTTT	CASKGGQDNEKLFF
15	TRBV6-1	TRBJ1-2	-	TRBD1	TGTGCCAGCAGTGAGCGGGGACAGGGAGATACCGGCTACACCTTC	CASSERGQGDTGYTF
15	TRBV7-9	TRBJ2-5	-	-	TGTGCCAGCAGCTTAGCGCTGGGGCGAGGGGAGACCCAGTACTTC	CASSLALGRGETQYF
12	TRBV7-9	TRBJ2-7	few	-	TGTGCCAGCAGCCCCACAGTTTACGAGCAGTACTTC	CASSPTVYEQYF
13	TRBV5-1	TRBJ2-7	-	-	TGCGCCAGCAGCTTGGTTGGCGATTACGAGCAGTACTTC	CASSLVGDYEQYF
13	TRBV11-2	TRBJ2-7	-	-	TGTGCCAGCAGCCGGAACAGGGAGACCGAGCAGTACTTC	CASSRNRETEQYF
15	TRBV19	TRBJ2-4	-	-	TGTGCCAGTACAGACAGGACGCTAGCCAAAAACATTCAGTACTTC	CASTDRTLAKNIQYF
16	TRBV6-1	TRBJ1-4	-	-	TGTGCCAGCAGTGACCTTCTAGGCCTGTCTGATGAAAAACTGTTTTTT	CASSDLLGLSDEKLFF
11	TRBV28	TRBJ2-7	-	-	TGTGCCAGCAGCCTCCCTTACGAGCAGTACTTC	CASSLPYEQYF
13	TRBV30	TRBJ2-7	few	TRBD1	TGTGCCTCGCTCGGACAGGGGGGATACGAGCAGTACTTC	CASLGQGGYEQYF